These 11 T cell receptor beta chains were all obtained from the same sample, sequenced in a study of PD-1 blockade in classical Hodgkin lymphoma. Time point reported: cycle 4 day 1 (C4D1), after 6 weeks of nivolumab. Every single patient, without exception, relapsed after autologous stem cell transplantation, and brentuximab vedotin exposure varied. Libraries were prepared by immunoSEQ multiplex PCR; TCRdb keeps only in-frame clonotypes and omits some of them. There are 100,000 to 120,000 clones in the sample; around 90% occur only once, and 19% lies in the top ten. The sequences come from peripheral blood mononuclear cells (PBMCs), collected before the fourth cycle of nivolumab. The receptors were gathered from a human donor with classical Hodgkin lymphoma.

The CDR3 spells CASSPDLGGELRNQPQHF. The DNA for the CDR3 is TGTGCCAGCAGCCCCGACTTGGGGGGAGAACTGAGAAATCAGCCCCAGCATTTT. V gene TRBV4-2 combines with J gene TRBJ1-5; possibly TRBD1 for D (5 bases). Trimming took off 4 bases at V and 4 bases at J, with 23 bases between the two ends. Germline CDR1 is LGHNA and CDR2 is YNFKEQ. The CDR3 extends over 18 amino acids.

V usage is TRBV7-6 and J usage is TRBJ1-4; 7 nucleotides align to TRBD1. The germline gives CDR1 SGHVS, CDR2 FNYEAQ. J gave up 7 bases and V 6 bases, and 8 bases lay outside the gene matches. The CDR3 is 14 amino acids. The CDR3 region has the DNA TGTGCCAGCAGACAGGGGATGGGGAGTGAAAAACTGTTTTTT. This gives the protein CASRQGMGSEKLFF.

This rearrangement joins TRBV11-2 to TRBJ1-3; D not certain. Germline V lookup: CDR1 SGHAT, CDR2 FQNNGV. This CDR3 is built from 15 residues. With 0 bases removed from V and 2 bases from J, the gap between germline ends came to 8 bases. For the CDR3, the DNA is TGTGCCAGCAGCTTAGATTTCTCCCCTGGAAACACCATATATTTT. Its protein is CASSLDFSPGNTIYF.

This clone came up once. The chain combines TRBV29-1 with TRBJ2-3; maybe TRBD1 (6 bases). This CDR3 is built from 13 residues. CDR1 is SQVTM, CDR2 ANQGSEA, per germline. Trimming stripped 3 bases from V and 4 bases from J, with 11 bases between. CDR3 amino acids: CSVDRQGSDTQYF. CDR3 nucleotides: TGCAGCGTTGATAGGCAGGGGTCAGATACGCAGTATTTT.

The chain recombines TRBV6-4 with TRBJ2-2, with D unclear. The germline V gene encodes CDR1 MRHNA and CDR2 SNTAGT. The CDR3 is made up of 14 amino acids. V was cut by 3 bases and J by 3 bases, with 8 bases left in between. This CDR3 is CASSEKGYTGELFF. CDR3 nucleotide sequence: TGTGCCAGCAGTGAGAAGGGCTACACCGGGGAGCTGTTTTTT.

The table lists this clone with a count of one. This chain uses TRBV6-1 with TRBJ2-7; 14 bases map to TRBD2. This CDR3 region has 14 residues. The V segment lost 6 bases and the J segment 4 bases; nucleotides outside the gene matches: 2. Germline-derived CDR1 and CDR2 are MNHNS and SASEGT. CDR3 DNA: TGTGCCAGCAGAGGGACTAGCGGGAGTTACGAGCAGTACTTC. Its translation is CASRGTSGSYEQYF.

CDR3 loop: CASRAEPSTEAFF. As DNA, the CDR3 is TGCGCCAGCAGAGCGGAACCTAGCACTGAAGCTTTCTTT. The chain employs TRBV10-1 and TRBJ1-1, with D unresolved. The CDR3 totals 13 residues. CDR1 is WNHNN and CDR2 is SYGVQD in the germline V gene (reference sequence). V lost 6 bases, J lost 4 bases, and 12 bases lay in between.

The J gene is TRBJ1-5, the V gene TRBV2; 9 nucleotides agree with TRBD1. The CDR3 contains 15 residues. The germline V gene has CDR1 SNHLY and CDR2 FYNNEI. Trimming at V came to 1 base and at J to 6 bases, leaving 4 bases not matched to a gene. CDR3 nucleotide sequence: TGTGCCAGCAGTGAAGACAGGGGGCAAGTTCAGCCCCAGCATTTT. It codes for CASSEDRGQVQPQHF.

V is TRBV5-6 and J is TRBJ2-3; D gene unclear. Deletions cut 1 base from V and 1 base from J, with 4 bases between. This CDR3 spans 13 amino acids. Germline V gene data show CDR1 as SGHDT and CDR2 as YYEEEE. The DNA of the CDR3 is TGTGCCAGCAGCTTGCCCCGCACAGATACGCAGTATTTT. This encodes CASSLPRTDTQYF. Looking up the rest from reference TRBV5-6 and TRBJ2-3 gives the full variable domain: DAGVTQSPTHLIKTRGQQVTLRCSPKSGHDTVSWYQQALGQGPQFIFQYYEEEERQRGNFPDRFSGHQFPNYSSELNVNALLLGDSALYLCASSLPRTDTQYFGPGTRLTVL.

The rearrangement links TRBV18 to TRBJ1-2; 7 positions agree with TRBD1. Germline lookup yields CDR1 KGHSH and CDR2 LQKENI. J lost 2 bases, V lost 5 bases, and 8 bases had no gene match. The CDR3 spans 15 residues. For the CDR3, the DNA is TGTGCCAGCTCATCTCAGGAAGGGGGCAACTATGGCTACACCTTC. Translating it yields CASSSQEGGNYGYTF.

The chain employs TRBV7-9 and TRBJ2-5; a possible D gene is TRBD2 (6 bases). Germline V gene lookup returns CDR1 SEHNR and CDR2 FQNEAQ (reference sequence). This CDR3 is 12 amino acids long. With 8 bases removed from V and 7 bases from J, the gap between germline ends came to 14 bases. CDR3 in DNA: TGTGCCAGCGAAGTCGTCGGGGGGACCCAGTACTTC. Its protein product is CASEVVGGTQYF. Using reference TRBV7-9 and TRBJ2-5 for the parts outside the CDR3, the full variable domain is DTGVSQNPRHKITKRGQNVTFRCDPISEHNRLYWYRQTLGQGPEFLTYFQNEAQLEKSRLLSDRFSAERPKGSFSTLEIQRTEQGDSAMYLCASEVVGGTQYFGPGTRLLVL.